Reported below is one T cell receptor beta chain. Produced via immunoSEQ multiplex PCR; TCRdb's table is partial and in-frame only. The sample lists tens of thousands of clones; about four fifths were seen once. The CDR3 runs to 16 residues. The sample is drawn from a study of preoperative IRX-2 immunotherapy in early breast cancer. Treatment described: preoperative locoregional IRX-2 cytokine immunotherapy. Patients received preoperative, locoregional IRX-2 cytokine immunotherapy in a phase Ib study. J is TRBJ2-3 and V is TRBV1; the table's TRBD2 call for D was not verified on the DNA. TRBV1 is a recognized pseudogene. The source was lymph node tissue, collected after IRX-2 immunotherapy. This sequence originates from a human donor with breast cancer. The CDR3 loop is CASSHPRAGSTDTQYF. Written as DNA, the CDR3 is TGCGCCAGCAGCCATCCTAGGGCGGGGTCCACAGATACGCAGTATTTT.